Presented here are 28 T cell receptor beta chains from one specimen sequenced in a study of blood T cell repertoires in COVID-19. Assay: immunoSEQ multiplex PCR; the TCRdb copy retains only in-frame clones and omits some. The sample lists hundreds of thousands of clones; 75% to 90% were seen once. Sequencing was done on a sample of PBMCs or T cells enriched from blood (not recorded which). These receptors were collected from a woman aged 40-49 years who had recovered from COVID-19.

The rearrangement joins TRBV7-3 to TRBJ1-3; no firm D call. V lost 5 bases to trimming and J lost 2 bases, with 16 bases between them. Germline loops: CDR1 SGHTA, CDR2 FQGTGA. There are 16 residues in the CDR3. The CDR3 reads CASSPLGGVPGNTIYF. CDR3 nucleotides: TGTGCCAGCAGCCCTCTTGGAGGCGTTCCTGGAAACACCATATATTTT.

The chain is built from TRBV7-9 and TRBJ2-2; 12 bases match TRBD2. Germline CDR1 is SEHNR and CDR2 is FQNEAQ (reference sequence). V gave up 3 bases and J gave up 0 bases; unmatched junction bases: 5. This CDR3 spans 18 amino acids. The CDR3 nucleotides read TGTGCCAGCAGCTTTATACTAGCGGGAGGACCGAACACCGGGGAGCTGTTTTTT. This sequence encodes CASSFILAGGPNTGELFF.

The DNA for the CDR3 is TGTGCCAGCAGCTTGCGGGACAGGTTTGACTCTGGGGCCAACGTCCTGACTTTC. Encoded protein: CASSLRDRFDSGANVLTF. The chain is built from TRBV5-6 and TRBJ2-6, with TRBD1 matching over 8 bases. This CDR3 comprises 18 residues. Trimming took 1 base from V and 0 from J; bases not matched to a gene: 6. CDR1 and CDR2 from the germline V gene are SGHDT and YYEEEE.

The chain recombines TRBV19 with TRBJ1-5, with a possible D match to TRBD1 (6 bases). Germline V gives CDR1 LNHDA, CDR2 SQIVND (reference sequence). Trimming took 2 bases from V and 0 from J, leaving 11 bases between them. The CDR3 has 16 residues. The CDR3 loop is CASSIIGQISNQPQHF. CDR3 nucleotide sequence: TGTGCCAGTAGTATAATAGGACAGATTAGCAATCAGCCCCAGCATTTT.

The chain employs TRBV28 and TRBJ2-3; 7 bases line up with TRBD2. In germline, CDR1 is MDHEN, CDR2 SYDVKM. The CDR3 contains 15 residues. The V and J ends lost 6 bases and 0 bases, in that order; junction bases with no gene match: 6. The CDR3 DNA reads TGTGCCAGCAGCCCTAGCGGACCAAGCACAGATACGCAGTATTTT. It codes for CASSPSGPSTDTQYF. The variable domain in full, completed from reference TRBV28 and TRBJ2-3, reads DVKVTQSSRYLVKRTGEKVFLECVQDMDHENMFWYRQDPGLGLRLIYFSYDVKMKEKGDIPEGYSVSREKKERFSLILESASTNQTSMYLCASSPSGPSTDTQYFGPGTRLTVL.

Written as DNA, the CDR3 is TGCGCCAGCAGCCCCGGGGCAGGGGCTACCACAGATACGCAGTATTTT. Its protein product is CASSPGAGATTDTQYF. The rearrangement joins TRBV5-1 to TRBJ2-3; D is possibly TRBD1 (6 bases). With 4 bases removed from V and 2 bases from J, the gap between germline ends came to 17 bases. CDR3 size: 16 residues. CDR1 SGHRS and CDR2 YFSETQ come from the germline V gene.

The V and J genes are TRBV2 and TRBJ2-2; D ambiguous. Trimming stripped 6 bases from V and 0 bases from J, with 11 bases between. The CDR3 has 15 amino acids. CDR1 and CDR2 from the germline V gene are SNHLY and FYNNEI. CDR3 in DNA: TGTGCCAGCAGAGTTTTAGCTTCGAACACCGGGGAGCTGTTTTTT. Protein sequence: CASRVLASNTGELFF.

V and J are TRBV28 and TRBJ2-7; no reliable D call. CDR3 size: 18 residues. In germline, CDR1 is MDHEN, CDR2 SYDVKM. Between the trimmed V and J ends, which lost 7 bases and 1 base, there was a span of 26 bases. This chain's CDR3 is CASTAHNILGPFSYEQYF. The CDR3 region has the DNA TGTGCCAGCACCGCCCACAATATTTTGGGCCCCTTTTCCTACGAGCAGTACTTC.

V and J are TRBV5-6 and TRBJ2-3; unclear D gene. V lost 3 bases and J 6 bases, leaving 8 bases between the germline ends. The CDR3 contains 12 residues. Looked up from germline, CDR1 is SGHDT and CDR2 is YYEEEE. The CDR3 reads CASSYSLDTQYF. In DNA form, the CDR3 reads TGTGCCAGCAGCTACAGTCTGGATACGCAGTATTTT. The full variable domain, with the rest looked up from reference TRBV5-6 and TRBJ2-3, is DAGVTQSPTHLIKTRGQQVTLRCSPKSGHDTVSWYQQALGQGPQFIFQYYEEEERQRGNFPDRFSGHQFPNYSSELNVNALLLGDSALYLCASSYSLDTQYFGPGTRLTVL.

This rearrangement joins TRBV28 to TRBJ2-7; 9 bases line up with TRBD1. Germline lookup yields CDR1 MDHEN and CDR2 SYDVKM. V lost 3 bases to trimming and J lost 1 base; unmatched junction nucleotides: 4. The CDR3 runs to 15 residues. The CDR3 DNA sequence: TGTGCCAGCAGTTTTTTGGGACAGGGTTCCTACGAGCAGTACTTC. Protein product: CASSFLGQGSYEQYF.

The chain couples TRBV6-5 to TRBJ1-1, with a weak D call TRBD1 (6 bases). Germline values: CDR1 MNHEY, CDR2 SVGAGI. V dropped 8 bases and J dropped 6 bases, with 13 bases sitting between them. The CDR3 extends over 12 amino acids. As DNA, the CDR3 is TGTGCCAGCGGGGGCCGCGTGGCTGAAGCTTTCTTT. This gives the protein CASGGRVAEAFF.

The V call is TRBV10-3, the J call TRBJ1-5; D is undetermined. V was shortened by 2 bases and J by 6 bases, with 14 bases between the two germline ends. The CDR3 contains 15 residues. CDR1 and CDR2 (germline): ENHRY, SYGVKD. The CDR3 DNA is TGTGCCATCAGTGAGGGAGACATAGGGAGTCAGCCCCAGCATTTT. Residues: CAISEGDIGSQPQHF.

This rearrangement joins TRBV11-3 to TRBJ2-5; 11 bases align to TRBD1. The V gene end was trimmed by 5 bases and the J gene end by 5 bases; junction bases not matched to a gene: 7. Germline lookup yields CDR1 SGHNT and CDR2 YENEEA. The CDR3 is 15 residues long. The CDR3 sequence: CASSTPGQGVETQYF. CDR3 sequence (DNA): TGTGCCAGCAGCACTCCGGGACAGGGGGTTGAGACCCAGTACTTC. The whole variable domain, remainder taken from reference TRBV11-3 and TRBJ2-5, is EAGVVQSPRYKIIEKKQPVAFWCNPISGHNTLYWYLQNLGQGPELLIRYENEEAVDDSQLPKDRFSAERLKGVDSTLKIQPAELGDSAVYLCASSTPGQGVETQYFGPGTRLLVL.

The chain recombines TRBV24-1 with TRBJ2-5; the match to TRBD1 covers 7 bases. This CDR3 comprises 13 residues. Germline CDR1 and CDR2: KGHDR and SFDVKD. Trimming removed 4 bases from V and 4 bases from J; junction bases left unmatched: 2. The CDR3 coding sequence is TGTGCCACCAGTGAGAGGGGGCGAGAGACCCAGTACTTC. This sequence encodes CATSERGRETQYF.

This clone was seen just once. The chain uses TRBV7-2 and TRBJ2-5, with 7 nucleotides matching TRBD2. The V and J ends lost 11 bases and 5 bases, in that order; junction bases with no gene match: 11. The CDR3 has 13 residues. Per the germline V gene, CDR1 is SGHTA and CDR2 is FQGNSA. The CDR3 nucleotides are TGTGCCGCTGGAACGGGGGGATGGGAGACCCAGTACTTC. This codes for CAAGTGGWETQYF.

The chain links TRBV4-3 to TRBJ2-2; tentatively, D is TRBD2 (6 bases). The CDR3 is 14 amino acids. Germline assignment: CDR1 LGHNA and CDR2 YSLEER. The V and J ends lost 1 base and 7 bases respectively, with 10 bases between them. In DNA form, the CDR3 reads TGCGCCAGCAGCCAAGTAACGGGAGACGGGGAGCTGTTTTTT. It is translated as CASSQVTGDGELFF.

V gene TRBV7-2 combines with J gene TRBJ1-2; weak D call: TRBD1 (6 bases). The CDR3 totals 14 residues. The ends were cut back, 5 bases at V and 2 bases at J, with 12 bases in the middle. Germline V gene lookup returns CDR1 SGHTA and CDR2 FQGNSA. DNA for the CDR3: TGTGCCAGCAGCGTGGGGGGGCAGAACTATGGCTACACCTTC. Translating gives CASSVGGQNYGYTF.

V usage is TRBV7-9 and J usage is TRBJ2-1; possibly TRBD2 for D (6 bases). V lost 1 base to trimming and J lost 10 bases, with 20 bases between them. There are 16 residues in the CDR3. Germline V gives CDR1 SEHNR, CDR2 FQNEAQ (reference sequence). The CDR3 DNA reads TGTGCCAGCAGCTTAGTTGGGCGAGGGAGGTCTAGGGAGCAGTTCTTC. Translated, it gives CASSLVGRGRSREQFF. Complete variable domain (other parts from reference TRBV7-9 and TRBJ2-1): DTGVSQNPRHKITKRGQNVTFRCDPISEHNRLYWYRQTLGQGPEFLTYFQNEAQLEKSRLLSDRFSAERPKGSFSTLEIQRTEQGDSAMYLCASSLVGRGRSREQFFGPGTRLTVL.

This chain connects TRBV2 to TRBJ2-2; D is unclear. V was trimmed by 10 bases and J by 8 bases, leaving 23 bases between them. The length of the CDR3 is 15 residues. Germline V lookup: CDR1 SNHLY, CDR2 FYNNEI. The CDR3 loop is CANKRPTSARGELFF. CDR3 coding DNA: TGTGCCAACAAACGACCGACATCAGCACGTGGGGAGCTGTTTTTT.

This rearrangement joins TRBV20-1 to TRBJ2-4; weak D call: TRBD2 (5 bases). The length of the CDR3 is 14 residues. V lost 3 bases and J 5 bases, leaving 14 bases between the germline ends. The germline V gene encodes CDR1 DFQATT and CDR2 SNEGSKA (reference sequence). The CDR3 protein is CSASLWAGENIQYF. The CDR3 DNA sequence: TGCAGTGCTAGTTTGTGGGCCGGGGAAAACATTCAGTACTTC.

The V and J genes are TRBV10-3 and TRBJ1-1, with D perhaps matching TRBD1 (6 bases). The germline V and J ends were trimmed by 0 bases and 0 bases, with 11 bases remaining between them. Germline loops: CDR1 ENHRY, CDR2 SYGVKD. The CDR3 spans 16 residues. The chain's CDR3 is CAISESRGPMNTEAFF. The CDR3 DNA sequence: TGTGCCATCAGTGAGTCCAGGGGTCCCATGAACACTGAAGCTTTCTTT.

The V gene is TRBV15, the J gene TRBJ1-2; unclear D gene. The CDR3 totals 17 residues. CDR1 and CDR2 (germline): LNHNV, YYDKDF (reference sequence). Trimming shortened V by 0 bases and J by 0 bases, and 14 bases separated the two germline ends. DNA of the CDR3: TGTGCCACCAGCAGAGATGCCAGGACGGGAGCTAACTATGGCTACACCTTC. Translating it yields CATSRDARTGANYGYTF.

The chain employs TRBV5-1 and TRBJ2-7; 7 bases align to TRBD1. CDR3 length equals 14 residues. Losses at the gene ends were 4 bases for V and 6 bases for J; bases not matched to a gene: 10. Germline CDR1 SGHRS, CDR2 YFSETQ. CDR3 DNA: TGCGCCAGCAGCCTGGGACAGCGACATACCGAGCAGTACTTC. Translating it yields CASSLGQRHTEQYF.

This CDR3 reads CASSLTGTGYEQYF. As DNA, the CDR3 is TGTGCCAGCAGTTTAACCGGGACAGGCTACGAGCAGTACTTC. V usage is TRBV28 and J usage is TRBJ2-7, with TRBD1 matching 8 bases. Trimming at V came to 2 bases and at J to 3 bases, leaving 3 bases not matched to a gene. The CDR3 is 14 amino acids. Germline V gene sequence: CDR1 MDHEN, CDR2 SYDVKM.

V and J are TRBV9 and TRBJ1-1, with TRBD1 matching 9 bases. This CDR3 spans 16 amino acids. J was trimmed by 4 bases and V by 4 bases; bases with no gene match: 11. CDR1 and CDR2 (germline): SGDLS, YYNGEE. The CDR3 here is CASSSRTGAGSTEAFF. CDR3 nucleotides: TGTGCCAGCAGCTCAAGGACAGGGGCGGGATCCACTGAAGCTTTCTTT.

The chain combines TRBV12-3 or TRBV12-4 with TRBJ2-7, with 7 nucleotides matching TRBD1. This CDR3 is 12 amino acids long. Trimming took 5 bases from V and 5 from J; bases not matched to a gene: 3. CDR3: CASSKTGNEQYF. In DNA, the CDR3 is TGTGCCAGCAGTAAGACAGGGAACGAGCAGTACTTC.

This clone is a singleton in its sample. The CDR3 spells CASSLVGAGGYTF. CDR3 nucleotides: TGTGCCAGCAGCTTAGTGGGGGCGGGTGGCTACACCTTC. The chain couples TRBV7-2 to TRBJ1-2; possible D gene TRBD1, 6 bases. The V and J ends lost 1 base and 7 bases respectively, with 10 bases between them. The CDR3 extends over 13 amino acids. The V gene's germline CDR1 is SGHTA and CDR2 FQGNSA.

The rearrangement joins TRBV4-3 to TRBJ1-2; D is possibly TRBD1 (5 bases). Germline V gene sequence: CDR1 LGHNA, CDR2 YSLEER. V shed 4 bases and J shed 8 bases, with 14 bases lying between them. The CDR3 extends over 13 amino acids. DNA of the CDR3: TGCGCCAGCAGCCCGTCCAGGGAATTCGGCTACACCTTC. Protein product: CASSPSREFGYTF.